This entry is about one T cell receptor (beta chain). Trimming shortened V by 3 bases and J by 0 bases, and 7 bases separated the two germline ends. This CDR3 contains 14 residues. In germline, CDR1 is SGDLS, CDR2 YYNGEE. The data originate from a study of blood T cell repertoires in COVID-19. Data came from immunoSEQ multiplex PCR; TCRdb stores just in-frame clones and leaves some out. The data contain about 38,000 clones, 84% of them singletons. V and J are TRBV9 and TRBJ1-3, with D uncertain. Sequencing used peripheral blood. This TCR was recovered from a man in his sixties with COVID-19, enrolled during active disease. CDR3 loop: CASSGEVSGNTIYF. The CDR3 region has the DNA TGTGCCAGCAGCGGAGAAGTCTCTGGAAACACCATATATTTT.